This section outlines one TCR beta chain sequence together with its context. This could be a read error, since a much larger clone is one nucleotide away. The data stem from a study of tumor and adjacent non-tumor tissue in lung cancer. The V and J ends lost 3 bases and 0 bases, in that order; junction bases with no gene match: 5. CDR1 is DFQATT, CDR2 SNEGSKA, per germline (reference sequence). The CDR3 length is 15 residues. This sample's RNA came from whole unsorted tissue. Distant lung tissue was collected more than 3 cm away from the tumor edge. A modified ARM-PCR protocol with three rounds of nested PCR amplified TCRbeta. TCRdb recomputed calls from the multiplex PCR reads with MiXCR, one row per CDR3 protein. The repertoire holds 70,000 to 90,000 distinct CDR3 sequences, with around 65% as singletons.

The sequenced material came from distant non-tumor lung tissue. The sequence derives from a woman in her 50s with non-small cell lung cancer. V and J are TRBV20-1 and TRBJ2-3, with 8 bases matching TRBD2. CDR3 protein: CSASKREMSTDTQYF. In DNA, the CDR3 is TGCAGTGCTAGCAAGCGGGAGATGAGCACAGATACGCAGTATTTT.